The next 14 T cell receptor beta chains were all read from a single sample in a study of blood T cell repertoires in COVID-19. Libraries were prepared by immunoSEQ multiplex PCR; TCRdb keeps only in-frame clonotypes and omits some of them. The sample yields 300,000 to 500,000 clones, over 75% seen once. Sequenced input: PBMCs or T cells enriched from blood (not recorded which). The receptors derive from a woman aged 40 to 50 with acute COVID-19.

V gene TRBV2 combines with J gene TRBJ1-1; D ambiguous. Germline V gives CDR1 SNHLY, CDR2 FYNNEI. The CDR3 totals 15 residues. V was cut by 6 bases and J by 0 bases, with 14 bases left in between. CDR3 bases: TGTGCCAGCAGGACGGAGGCCCCTATGAACACTGAAGCTTTCTTT. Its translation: CASRTEAPMNTEAFF.

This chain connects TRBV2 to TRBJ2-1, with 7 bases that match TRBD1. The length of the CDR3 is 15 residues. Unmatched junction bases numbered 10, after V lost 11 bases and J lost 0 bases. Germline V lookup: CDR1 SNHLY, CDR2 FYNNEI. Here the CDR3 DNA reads TGTGCCGTATTAACAGGGGCCAGCTCCTACAATGAGCAGTTCTTC. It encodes CAVLTGASSYNEQFF.

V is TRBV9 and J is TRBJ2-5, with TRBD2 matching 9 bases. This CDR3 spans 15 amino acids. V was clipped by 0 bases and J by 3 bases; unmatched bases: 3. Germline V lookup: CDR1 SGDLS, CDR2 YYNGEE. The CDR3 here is CASSVDIAGEETQYF. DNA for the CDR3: TGTGCCAGCAGCGTAGATATAGCGGGGGAAGAGACCCAGTACTTC.

CDR3 sequence reads: CASRIGTSGVNTQYF. The CDR3 bases are TGTGCCAGCAGGATCGGGACTAGCGGGGTTAATACGCAGTATTTT. The rearrangement uses TRBV5-4 and TRBJ2-3; 13 bases map to TRBD2. Trimming took 5 bases from V and 7 from J; bases not matched to a gene: 7. The CDR3 covers 15 residues. Germline V gives CDR1 SGHNT, CDR2 YYREEE (reference sequence).

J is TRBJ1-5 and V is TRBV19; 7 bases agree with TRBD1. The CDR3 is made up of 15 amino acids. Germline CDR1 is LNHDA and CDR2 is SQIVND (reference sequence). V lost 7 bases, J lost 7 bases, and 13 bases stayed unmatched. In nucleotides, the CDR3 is TGTGCCAGTAAGGGGACAGTATTGTATGAACAGCCCCAGCATTTT. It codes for CASKGTVLYEQPQHF.

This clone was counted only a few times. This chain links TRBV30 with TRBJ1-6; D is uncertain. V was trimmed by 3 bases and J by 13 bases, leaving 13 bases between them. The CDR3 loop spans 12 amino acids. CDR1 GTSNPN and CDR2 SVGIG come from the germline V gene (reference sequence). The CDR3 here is CAWREPARPLHF. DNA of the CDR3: TGTGCCTGGAGAGAACCCGCGCGGCCCCTCCACTTT.

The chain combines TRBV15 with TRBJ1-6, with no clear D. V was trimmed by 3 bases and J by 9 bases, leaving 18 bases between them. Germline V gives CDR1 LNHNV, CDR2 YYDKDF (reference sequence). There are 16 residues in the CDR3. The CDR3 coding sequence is TGTGCCACCAGCAGGACACAGCAGCCTCAAGGTTCACCCCTCCACTTT. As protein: CATSRTQQPQGSPLHF.

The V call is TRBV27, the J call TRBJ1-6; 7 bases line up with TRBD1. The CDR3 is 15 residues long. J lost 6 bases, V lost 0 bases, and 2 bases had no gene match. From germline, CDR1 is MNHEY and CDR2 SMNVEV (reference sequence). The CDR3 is CASSLSHRGNSPLHF. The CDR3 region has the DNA TGTGCCAGCAGTTTATCACACAGGGGTAATTCACCCCTCCACTTT.

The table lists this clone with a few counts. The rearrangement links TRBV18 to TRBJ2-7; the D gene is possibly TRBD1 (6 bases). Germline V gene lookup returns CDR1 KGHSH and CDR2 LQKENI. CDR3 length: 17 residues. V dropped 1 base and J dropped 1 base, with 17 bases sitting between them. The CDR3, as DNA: TGTGCCAGCTCACCACAGGGTTCAGGGGCCGGGTCCTACGAGCAGTACTTC. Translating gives CASSPQGSGAGSYEQYF.

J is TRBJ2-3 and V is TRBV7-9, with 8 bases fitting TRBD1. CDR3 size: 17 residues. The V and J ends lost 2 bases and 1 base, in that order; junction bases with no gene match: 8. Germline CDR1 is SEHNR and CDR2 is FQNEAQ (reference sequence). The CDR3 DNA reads TGTGCCAGCAGCTTACCGCGGACAGGGTTGGGCACAGATACGCAGTATTTT. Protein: CASSLPRTGLGTDTQYF.

Written as DNA, the CDR3 is TGTGCCAGCAGCTTAGATTCAGGGTACTGGGGAAACACCATATATTTT. It encodes CASSLDSGYWGNTIYF. The chain links TRBV7-2 to TRBJ1-3, with D possibly matching TRBD1 (5 bases). CDR3 size: 16 residues. Looked up from germline, CDR1 is SGHTA and CDR2 is FQGNSA. V was clipped by 1 base and J by 4 bases, with 14 bases between them. Full variable domain (outside the CDR3, taken from reference TRBV7-2 and TRBJ1-3): GAGVSQSPSNKVTEKGKDVELRCDPISGHTALYWYRQSLGQGLEFLIYFQGNSAPDKSGLPSDRFSAERTGGSVSTLTIQRTQQEDSAVYLCASSLDSGYWGNTIYFGEGSWLTVV.

The CDR3 here is CASSSGQPTGANVLTF. Written as DNA, the CDR3 is TGTGCCAGCAGCTCTGGACAGCCCACTGGGGCCAACGTCCTGACTTTC. V and J are TRBV7-6 and TRBJ2-6; tentatively, D is TRBD1 (6 bases). V dropped 4 bases and J dropped 2 bases, with 12 bases sitting between them. The CDR3 has 16 residues. Germline lookup yields CDR1 SGHVS and CDR2 FNYEAQ.

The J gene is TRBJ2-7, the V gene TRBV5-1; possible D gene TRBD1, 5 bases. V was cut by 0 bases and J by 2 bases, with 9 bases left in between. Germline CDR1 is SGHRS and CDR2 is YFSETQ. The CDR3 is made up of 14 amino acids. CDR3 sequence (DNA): TGCGCCAGCAGCTTGGCAGGGTTCCCCTACGAGCAGTACTTC. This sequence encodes CASSLAGFPYEQYF.

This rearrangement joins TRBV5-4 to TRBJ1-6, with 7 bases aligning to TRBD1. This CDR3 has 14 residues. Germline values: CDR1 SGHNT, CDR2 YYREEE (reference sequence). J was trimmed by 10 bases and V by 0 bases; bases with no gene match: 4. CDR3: CASSLAGTVSPLHF. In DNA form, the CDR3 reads TGTGCCAGCAGCTTGGCCGGGACAGTCTCACCCCTCCACTTT. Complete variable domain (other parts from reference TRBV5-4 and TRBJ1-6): ETGVTQSPTHLIKTRGQQVTLRCSSQSGHNTVSWYQQALGQGPQFIFQYYREEENGRGNFPPRFSGLQFPNYSSELNVNALELDDSALYLCASSLAGTVSPLHFGNGTRLTVT.